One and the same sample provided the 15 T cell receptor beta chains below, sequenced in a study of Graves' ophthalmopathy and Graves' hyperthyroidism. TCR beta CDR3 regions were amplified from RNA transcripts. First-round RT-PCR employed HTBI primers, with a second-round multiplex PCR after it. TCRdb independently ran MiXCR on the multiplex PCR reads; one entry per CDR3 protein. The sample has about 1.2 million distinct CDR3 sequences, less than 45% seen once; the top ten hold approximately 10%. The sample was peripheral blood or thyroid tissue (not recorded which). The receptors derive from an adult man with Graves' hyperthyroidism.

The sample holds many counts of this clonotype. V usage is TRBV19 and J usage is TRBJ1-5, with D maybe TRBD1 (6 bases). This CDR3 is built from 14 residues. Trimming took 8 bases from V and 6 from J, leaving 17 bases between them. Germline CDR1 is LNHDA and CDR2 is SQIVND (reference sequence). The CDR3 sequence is CASGFSGAGQPQHF. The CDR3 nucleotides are TGTGCCAGTGGCTTTTCGGGGGCAGGTCAGCCCCAGCATTTT.

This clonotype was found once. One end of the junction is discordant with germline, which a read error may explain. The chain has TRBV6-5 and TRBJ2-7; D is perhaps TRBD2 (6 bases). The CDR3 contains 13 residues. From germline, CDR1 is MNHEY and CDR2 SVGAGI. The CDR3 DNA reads TGTGCCAGCAGTTACCTGCCTAGCGACGAGCAGTACTTT. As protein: CASSYLPSDEQYF.

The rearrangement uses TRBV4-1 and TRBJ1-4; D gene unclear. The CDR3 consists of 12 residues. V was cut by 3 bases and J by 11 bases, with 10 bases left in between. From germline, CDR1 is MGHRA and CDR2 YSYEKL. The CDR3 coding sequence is TGCGCCAGCAGCCAGGAAATCGGGAAACTGTTTTTT. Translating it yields CASSQEIGKLFF.

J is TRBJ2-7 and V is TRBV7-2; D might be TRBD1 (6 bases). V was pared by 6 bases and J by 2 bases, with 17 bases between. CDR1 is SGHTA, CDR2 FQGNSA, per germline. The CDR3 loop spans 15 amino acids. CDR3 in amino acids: CASSLGGQGPYEQYF. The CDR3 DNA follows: TGTGCCAGCAGTTTGGGTGGTCAGGGGCCCTACGAGCAGTACTTC. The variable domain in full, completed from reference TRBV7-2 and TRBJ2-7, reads GAGVSQSPSNKVTEKGKDVELRCDPISGHTALYWYRQSLGQGLEFLIYFQGNSAPDKSGLPSDRFSAERTGGSVSTLTIQRTQQEDSAVYLCASSLGGQGPYEQYFGPGTRLTVT.

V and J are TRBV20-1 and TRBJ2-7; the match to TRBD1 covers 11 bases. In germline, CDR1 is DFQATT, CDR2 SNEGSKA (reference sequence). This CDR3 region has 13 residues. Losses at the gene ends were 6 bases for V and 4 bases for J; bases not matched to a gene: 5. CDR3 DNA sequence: TGCAGTGCCCAGGGACAGGGGGTATACGAGCAGTACTTC. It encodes CSAQGQGVYEQYF.

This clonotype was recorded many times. CDR3 sequence (DNA): TGTGCCAGCAGCTTAAACGGCGGGAGGGCCTCCGAGCAGTACTTC. Protein product: CASSLNGGRASEQYF. The chain uses TRBV7-3 and TRBJ2-7; 9 bases are a match to TRBD2. The length of the CDR3 is 15 residues. V gave up 1 base and J gave up 6 bases; unmatched junction bases: 7. In germline, CDR1 is SGHTA, CDR2 FQGTGA.

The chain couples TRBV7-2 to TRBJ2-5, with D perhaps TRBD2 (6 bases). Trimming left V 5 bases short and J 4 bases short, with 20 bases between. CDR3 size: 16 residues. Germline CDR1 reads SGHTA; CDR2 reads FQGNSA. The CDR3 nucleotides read TGTGCCAGCAGCCAAGATGGAGGGAGTGCCTCAGAGACCCAGTACTTC. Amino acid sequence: CASSQDGGSASETQYF.

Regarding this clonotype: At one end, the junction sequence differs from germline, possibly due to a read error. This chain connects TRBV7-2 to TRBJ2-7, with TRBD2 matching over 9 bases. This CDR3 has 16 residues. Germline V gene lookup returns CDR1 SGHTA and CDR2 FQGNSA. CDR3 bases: TGTGCCAGCAGGCCCCACTTAGCGGGAGCCCCCTACGAGCAGTGCTTC. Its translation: CASRPHLAGAPYEQCF.

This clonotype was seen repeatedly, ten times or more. Written as DNA, the CDR3 is TGTGCCAGCAGCGTAGGAACCGTCTACGAGCAGTACTTC. This translates into CASSVGTVYEQYF. This chain links TRBV9 with TRBJ2-7; D remains unclear. CDR3 size: 13 residues. Germline V gives CDR1 SGDLS, CDR2 YYNGEE. V was pared by 0 bases and J by 3 bases, with 7 bases between.

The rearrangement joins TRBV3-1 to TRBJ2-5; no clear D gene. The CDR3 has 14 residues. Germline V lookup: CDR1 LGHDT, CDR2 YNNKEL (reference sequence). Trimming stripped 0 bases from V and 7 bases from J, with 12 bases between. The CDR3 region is CASSQDLAVPTQYF. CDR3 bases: TGTGCCAGCAGCCAAGATTTAGCAGTACCGACCCAGTACTTC.

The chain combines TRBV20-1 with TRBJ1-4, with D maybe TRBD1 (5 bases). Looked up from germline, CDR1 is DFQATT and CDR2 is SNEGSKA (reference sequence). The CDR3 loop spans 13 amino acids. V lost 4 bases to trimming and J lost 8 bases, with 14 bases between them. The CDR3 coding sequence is TGCAGTGCTACCCGACAGCCCGGAGAAAAACTGTTTTTT. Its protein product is CSATRQPGEKLFF.

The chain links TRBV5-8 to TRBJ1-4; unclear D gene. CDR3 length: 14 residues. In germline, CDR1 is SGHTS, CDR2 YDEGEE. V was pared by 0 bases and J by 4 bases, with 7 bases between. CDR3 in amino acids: CASSLAGINEKLFF. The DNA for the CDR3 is TGTGCCAGCAGCTTGGCTGGGATTAATGAAAAACTGTTTTTT.

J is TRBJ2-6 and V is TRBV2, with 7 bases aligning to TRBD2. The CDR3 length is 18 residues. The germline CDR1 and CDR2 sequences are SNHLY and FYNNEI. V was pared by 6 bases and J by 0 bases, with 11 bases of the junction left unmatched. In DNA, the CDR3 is TGTGCCAGCAGCGTGATGGGGGGGGGAAGCTCTGGGGCCAACGTCCTGACTTTC. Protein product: CASSVMGGGSSGANVLTF.

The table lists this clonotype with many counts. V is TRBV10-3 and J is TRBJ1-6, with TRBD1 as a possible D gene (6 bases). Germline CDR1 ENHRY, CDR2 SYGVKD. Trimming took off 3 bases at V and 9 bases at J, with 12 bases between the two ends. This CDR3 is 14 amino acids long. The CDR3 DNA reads TGTGCCATCAGTGAAGGCAGGGGTGGTTCACCCCTCCACTTT. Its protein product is CAISEGRGGSPLHF.

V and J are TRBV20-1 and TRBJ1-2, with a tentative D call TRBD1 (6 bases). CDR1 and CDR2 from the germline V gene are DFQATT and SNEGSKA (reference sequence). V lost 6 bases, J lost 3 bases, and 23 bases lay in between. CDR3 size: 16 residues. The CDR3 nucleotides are TGCAGTGCCACTATTACTGCGATCAGGGGAGACTATGGCTACACCTTC. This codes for CSATITAIRGDYGYTF.